This TCR beta chain was observed in a study of T cells after posttransplantation cyclophosphamide. Comments on this clone: Its target is not known.

Whole-study findings and limits: Recipient CMV seropositivity and CMV reactivation strongly tracked TRB clonality.

V shed 5 bases, J shed 7 bases, and the junction held 7 bases outside the gene matches. CDR1 SGHVS and CDR2 FNYEAQ come from the germline V gene. The CDR3 covers 14 residues. A marrow graft followed busulfan-fludarabine conditioning, with cyclophosphamide on days +3 and +4. TCRdb keeps only in-frame clones here, not all; method: immunoSEQ multiplex PCR. The repertoire consists of 15,000 to 20,000 clones, with 75% to 80% occurring once and the leading ten covering over 30%. The starting material was CD8+ T cells sorted from PBMCs, obtained approximately 1,900 days after a stem cell transplant with posttransplant cyclophosphamide. The sequence derives from a female patient aged 40 to 55 who received an allogeneic stem cell transplant from a related donor, was CMV-positive, and had no GVHD. Some T cells here may be from the graft donor. The rearrangement uses TRBV7-6 and TRBJ1-2; 10 nucleotides line up with TRBD1. The CDR3 DNA sequence: TGTGCCAGCAGCACACCGGGACAGGGGTCTGGCTACACCTTC. It codes for CASSTPGQGSGYTF.